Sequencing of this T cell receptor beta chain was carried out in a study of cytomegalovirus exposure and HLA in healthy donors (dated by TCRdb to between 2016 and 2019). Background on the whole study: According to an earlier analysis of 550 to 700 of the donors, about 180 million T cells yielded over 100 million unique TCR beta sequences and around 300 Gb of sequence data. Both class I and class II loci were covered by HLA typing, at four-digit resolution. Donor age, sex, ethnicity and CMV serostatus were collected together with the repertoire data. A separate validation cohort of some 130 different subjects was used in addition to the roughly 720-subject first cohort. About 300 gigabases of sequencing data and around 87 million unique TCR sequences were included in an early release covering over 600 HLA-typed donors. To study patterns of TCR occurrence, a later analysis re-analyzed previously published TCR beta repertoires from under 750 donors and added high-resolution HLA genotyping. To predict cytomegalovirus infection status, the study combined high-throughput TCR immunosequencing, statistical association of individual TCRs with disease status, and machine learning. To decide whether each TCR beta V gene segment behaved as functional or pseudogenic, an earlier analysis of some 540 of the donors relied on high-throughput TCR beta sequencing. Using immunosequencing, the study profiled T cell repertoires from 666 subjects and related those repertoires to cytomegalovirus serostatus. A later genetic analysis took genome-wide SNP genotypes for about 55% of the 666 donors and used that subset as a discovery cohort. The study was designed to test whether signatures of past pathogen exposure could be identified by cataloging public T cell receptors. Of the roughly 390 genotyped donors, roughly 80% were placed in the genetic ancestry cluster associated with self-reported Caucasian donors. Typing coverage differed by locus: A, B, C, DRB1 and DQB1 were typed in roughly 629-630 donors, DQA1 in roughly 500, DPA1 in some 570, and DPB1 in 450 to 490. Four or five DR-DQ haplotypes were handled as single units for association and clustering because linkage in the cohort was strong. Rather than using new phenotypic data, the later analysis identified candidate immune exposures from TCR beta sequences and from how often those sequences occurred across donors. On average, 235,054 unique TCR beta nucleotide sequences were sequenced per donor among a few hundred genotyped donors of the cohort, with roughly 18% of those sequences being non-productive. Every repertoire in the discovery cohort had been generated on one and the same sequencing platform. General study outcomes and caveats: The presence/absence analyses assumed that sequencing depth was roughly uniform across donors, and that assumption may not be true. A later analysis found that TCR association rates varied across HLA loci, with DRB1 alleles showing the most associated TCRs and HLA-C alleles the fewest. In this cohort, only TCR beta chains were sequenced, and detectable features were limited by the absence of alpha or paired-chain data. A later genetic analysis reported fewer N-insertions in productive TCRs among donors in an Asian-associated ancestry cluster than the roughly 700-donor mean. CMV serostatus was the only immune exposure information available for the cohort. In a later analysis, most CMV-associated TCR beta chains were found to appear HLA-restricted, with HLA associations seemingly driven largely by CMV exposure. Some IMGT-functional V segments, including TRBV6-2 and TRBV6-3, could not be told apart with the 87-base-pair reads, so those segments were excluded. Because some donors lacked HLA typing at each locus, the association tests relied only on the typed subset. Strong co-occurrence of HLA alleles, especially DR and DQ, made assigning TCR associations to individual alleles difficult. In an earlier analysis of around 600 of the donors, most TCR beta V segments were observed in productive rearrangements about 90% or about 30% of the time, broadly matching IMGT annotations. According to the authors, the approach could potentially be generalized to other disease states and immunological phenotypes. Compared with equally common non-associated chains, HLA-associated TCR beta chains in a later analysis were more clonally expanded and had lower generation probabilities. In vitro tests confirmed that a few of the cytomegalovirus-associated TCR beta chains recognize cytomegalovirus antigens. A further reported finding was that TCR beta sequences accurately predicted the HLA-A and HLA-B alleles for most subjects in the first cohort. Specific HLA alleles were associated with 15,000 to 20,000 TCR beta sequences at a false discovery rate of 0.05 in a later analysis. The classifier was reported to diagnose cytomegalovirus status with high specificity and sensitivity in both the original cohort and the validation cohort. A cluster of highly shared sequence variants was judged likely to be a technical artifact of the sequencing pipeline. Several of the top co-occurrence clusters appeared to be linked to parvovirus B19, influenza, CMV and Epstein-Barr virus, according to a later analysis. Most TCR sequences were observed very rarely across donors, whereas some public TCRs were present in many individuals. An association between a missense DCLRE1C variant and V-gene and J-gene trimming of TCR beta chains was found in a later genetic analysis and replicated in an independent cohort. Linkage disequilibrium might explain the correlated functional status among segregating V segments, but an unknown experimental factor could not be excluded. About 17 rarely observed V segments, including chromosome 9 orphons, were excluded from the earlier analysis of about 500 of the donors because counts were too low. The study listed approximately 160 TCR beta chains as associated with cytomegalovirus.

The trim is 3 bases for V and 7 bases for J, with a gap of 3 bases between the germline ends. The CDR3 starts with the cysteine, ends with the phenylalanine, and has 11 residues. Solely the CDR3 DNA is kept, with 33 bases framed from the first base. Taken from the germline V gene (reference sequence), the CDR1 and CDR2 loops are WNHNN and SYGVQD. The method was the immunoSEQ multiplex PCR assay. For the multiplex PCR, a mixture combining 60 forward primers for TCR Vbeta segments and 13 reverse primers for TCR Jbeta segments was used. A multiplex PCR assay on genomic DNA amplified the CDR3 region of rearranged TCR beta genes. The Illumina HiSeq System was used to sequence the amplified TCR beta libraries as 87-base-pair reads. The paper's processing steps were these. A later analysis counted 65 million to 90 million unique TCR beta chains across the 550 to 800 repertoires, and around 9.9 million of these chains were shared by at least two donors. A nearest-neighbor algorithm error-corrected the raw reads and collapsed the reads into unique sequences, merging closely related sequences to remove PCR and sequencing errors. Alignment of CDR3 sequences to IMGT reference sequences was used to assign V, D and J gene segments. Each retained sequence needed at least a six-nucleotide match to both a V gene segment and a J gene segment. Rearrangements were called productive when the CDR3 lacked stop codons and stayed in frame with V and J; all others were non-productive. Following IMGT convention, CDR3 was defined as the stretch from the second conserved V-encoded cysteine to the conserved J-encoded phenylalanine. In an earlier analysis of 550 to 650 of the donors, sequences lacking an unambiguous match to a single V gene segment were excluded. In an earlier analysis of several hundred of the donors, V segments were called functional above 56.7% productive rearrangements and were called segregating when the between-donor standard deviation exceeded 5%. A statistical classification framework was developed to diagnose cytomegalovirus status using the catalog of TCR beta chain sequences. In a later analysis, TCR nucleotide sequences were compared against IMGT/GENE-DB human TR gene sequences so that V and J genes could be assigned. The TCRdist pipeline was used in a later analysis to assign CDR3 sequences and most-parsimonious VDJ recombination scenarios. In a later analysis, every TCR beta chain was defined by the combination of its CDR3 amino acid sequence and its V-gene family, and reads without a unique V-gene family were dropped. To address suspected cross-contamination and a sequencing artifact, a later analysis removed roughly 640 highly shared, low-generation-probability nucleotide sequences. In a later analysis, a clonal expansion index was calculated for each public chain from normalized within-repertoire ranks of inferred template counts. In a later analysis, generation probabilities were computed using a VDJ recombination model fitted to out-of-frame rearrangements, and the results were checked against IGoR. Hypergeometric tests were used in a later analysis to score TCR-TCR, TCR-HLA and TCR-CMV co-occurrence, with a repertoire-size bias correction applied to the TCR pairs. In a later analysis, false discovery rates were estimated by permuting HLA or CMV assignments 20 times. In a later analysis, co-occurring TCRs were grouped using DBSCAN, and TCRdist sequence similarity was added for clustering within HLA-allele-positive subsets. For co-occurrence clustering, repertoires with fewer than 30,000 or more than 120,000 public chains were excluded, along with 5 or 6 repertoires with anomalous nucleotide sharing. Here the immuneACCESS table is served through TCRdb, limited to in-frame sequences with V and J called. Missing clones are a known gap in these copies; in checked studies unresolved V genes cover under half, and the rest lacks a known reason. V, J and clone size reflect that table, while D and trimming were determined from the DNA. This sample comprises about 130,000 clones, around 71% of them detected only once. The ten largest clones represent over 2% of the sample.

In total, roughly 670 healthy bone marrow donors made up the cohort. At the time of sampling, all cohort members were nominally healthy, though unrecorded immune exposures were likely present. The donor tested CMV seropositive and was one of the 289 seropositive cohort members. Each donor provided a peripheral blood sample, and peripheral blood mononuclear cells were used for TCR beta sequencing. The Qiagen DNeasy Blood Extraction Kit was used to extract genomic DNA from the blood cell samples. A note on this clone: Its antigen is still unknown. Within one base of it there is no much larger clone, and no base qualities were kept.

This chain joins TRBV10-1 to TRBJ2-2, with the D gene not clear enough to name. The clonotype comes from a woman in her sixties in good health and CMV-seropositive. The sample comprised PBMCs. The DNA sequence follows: TGCGCCAGCAGTGACAACGGGGAGCTGTTTTTT. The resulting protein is CASSDNGELFF.